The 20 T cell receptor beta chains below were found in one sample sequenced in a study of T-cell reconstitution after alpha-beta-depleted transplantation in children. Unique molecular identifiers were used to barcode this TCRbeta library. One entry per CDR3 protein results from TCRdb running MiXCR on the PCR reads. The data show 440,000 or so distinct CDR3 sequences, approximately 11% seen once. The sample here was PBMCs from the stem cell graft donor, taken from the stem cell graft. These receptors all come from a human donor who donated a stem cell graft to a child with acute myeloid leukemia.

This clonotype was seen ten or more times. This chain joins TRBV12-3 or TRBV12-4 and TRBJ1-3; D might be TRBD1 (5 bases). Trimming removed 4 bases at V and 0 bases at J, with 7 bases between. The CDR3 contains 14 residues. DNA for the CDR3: TGTGCCAGCAGTTGGGGGGGCTCTGGAAACACCATATATTTT. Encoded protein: CASSWGGSGNTIYF.

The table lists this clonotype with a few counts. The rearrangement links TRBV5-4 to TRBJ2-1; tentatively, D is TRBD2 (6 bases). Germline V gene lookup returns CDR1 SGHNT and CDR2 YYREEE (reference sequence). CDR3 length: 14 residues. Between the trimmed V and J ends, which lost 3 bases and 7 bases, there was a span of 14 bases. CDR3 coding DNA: TGTGCCAGCAGCTCTACTAGCTCGGGGAATGAGCAGTTCTTC. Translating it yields CASSSTSSGNEQFF.

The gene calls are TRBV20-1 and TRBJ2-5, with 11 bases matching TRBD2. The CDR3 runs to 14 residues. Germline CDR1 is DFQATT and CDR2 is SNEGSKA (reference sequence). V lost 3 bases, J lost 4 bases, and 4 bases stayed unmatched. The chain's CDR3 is CSASLAGGVETQYF. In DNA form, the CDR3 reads TGCAGTGCTAGTTTAGCGGGGGGGGTAGAGACCCAGTACTTC.

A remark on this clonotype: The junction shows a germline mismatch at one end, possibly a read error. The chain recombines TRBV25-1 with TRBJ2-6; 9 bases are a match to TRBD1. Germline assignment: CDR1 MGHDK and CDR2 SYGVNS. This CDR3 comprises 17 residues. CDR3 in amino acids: CASSQNDRGTGAYVLTF. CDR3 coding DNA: TGTGCCAGCAGTCAAAACGACAGGGGGACTGGGGCCTACGTCCTGACTTTC. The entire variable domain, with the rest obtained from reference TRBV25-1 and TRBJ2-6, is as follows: EADIYQTPRYLVIGTGKKITLECSQTMGHDKMYWYQQDPGMELHLIHYSYGVNSTEKGDLSSESTVSRIRTEHFPLTLESARPSHTSQYLCASSQNDRGTGAYVLTFGAGSRLTVL.

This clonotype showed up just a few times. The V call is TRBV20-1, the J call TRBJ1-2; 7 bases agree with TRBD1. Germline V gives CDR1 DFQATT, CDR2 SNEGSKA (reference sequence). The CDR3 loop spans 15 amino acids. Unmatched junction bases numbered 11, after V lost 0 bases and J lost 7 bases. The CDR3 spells CSARDRLTGEGGYTF. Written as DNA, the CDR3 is TGCAGTGCTAGAGATCGGCTTACAGGGGAGGGTGGCTACACCTTC.

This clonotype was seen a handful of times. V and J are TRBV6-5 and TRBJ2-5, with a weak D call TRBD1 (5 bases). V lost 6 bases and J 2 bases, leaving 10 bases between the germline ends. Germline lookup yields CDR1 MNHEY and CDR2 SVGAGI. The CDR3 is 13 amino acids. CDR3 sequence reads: CASSREQQETQYF. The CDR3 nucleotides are TGTGCCAGCAGCAGGGAACAACAAGAGACCCAGTACTTC.

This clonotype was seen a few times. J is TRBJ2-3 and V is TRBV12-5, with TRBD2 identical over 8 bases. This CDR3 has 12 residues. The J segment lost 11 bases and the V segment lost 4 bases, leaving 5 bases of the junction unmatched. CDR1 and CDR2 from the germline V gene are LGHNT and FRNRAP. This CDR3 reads CASGSLRGVQYF. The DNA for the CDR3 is TGTGCTAGTGGTTCCCTGCGGGGGGTGCAGTATTTT.

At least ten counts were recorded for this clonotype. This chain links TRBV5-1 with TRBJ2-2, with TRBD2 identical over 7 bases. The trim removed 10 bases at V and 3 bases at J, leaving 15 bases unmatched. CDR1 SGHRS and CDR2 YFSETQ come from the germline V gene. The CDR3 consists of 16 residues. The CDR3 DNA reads TGCGCCTCAAAAGGAAGAGGGGAGGGCTACACCGGGGAGCTGTTTTTT. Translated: CASKGRGEGYTGELFF.

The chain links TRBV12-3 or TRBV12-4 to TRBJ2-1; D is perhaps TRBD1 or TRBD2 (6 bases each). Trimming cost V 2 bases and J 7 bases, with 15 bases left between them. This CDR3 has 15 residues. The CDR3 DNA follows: TGTGCCAGCAGTTTAACGATGGGGGGCCGAAATGAGCAGTTCTTC. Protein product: CASSLTMGGRNEQFF.

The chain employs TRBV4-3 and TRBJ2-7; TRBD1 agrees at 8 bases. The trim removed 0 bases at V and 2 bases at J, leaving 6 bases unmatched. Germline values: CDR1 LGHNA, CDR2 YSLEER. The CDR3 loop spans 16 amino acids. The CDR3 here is CASSQDRQGFPYEQYF. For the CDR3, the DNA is TGCGCCAGCAGCCAAGACAGACAGGGGTTCCCCTACGAGCAGTACTTC.

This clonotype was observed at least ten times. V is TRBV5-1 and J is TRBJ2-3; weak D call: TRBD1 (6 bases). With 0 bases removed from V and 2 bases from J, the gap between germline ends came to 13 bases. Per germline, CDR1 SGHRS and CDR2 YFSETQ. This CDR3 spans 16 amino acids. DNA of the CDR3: TGCGCCAGCAGCTTGGCGAGGACAGCGATCACAGATACGCAGTATTTT. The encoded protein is CASSLARTAITDTQYF.

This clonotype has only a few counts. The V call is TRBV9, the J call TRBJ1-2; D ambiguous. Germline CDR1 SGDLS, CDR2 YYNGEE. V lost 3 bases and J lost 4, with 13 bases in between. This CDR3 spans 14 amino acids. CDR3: CASSGKGSVYGYTF. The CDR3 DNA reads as TGTGCCAGCAGCGGGAAAGGGTCTGTCTATGGCTACACCTTC.

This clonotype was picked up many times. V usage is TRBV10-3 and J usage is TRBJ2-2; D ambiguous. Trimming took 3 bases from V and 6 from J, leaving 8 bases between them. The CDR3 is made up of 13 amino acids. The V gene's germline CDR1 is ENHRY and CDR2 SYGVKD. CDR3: CAISEIPAGELFF. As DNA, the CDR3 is TGTGCCATCAGTGAAATCCCCGCCGGGGAGCTGTTTTTT.

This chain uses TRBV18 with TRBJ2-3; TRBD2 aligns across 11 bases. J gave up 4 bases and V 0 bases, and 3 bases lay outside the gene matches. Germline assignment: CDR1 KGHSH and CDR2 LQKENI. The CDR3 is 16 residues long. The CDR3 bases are TGTGCCAGCTCACCACCGGGACTAGCGGCCCCAGATACGCAGTATTTT. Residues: CASSPPGLAAPDTQYF.

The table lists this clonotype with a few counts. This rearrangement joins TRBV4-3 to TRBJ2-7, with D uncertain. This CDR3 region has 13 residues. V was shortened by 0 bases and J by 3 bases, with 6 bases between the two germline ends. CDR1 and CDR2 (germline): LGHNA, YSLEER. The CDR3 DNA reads TGCGCCAGCAGCCAAGAGGTGCTCTACGAGCAGTACTTC. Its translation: CASSQEVLYEQYF.

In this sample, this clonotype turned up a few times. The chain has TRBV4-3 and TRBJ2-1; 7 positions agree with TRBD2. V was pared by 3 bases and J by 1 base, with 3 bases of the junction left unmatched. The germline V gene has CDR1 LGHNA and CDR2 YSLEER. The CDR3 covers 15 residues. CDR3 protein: CASSQWGGSYNEQFF. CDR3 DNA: TGCGCCAGCAGCCAGTGGGGGGGGTCCTACAATGAGCAGTTCTTC.

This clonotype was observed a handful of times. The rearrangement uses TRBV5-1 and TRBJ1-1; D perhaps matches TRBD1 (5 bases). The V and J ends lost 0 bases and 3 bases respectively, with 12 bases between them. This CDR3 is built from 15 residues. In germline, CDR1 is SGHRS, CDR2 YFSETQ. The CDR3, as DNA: TGCGCCAGCAGCTTGGGGGGGGAATGGGACACTGAAGCTTTCTTT. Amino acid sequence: CASSLGGEWDTEAFF.

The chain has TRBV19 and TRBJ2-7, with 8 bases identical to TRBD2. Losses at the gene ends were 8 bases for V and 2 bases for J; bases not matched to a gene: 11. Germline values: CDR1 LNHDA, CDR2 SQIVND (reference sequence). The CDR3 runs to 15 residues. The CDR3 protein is CASRHSGAKTYEQYF. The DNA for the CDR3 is TGTGCCAGTCGTCATAGCGGGGCTAAAACCTACGAGCAGTACTTC.

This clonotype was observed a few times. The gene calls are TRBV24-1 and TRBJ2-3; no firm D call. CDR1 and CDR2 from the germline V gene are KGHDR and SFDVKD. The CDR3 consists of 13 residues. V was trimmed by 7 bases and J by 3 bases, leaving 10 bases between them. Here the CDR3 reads CATSQPGTDTQYF. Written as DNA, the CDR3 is TGTGCCACCAGCCAGCCCGGTACAGATACGCAGTATTTT.

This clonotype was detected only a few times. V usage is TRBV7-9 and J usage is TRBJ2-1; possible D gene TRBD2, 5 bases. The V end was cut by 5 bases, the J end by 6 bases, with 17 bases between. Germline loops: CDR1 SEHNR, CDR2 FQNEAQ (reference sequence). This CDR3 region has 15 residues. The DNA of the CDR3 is TGTGCCAGCAGCCAAACTAGTCTTGGCCGCAATGAGCAGTTCTTC. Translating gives CASSQTSLGRNEQFF.